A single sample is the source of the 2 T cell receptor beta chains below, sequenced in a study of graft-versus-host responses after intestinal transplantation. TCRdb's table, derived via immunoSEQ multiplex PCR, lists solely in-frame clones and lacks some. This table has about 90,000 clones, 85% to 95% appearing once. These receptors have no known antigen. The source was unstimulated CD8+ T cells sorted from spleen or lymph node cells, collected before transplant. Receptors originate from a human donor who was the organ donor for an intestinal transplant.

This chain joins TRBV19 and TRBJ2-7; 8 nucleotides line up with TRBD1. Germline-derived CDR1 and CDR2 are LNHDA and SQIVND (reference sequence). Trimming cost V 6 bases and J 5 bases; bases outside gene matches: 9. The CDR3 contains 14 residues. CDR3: CASRTYQGANEQYF. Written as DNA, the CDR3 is TGTGCCAGTAGAACATATCAGGGGGCCAACGAGCAGTACTTC.

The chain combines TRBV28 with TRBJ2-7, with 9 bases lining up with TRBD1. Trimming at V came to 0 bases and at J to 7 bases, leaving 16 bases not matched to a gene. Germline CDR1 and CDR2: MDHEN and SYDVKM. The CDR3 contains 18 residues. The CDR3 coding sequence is TGTGCCAGCAGTTTATGTCCGTTTGGGGACAGGGCTGACGGGGAGCAGTACTTC. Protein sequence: CASSLCPFGDRADGEQYF.